This T cell receptor (delta chain) stems from a study of gamma-delta chains in newborns, infants, children. Study overall: Innate gammadelta T cells reportedly expand polyclonally right after birth, driven by microbial exposure, per the title.

This clone was recorded once. CDR3 size: 23 residues. V lost 3 bases, J lost 5 bases, and 33 bases stayed unmatched. CDR1 and CDR2 from the germline V gene are GEAIGNYY and EKD. TCRdb re-called the reads with CATT. The sample records some 3,900 delta-chain clones, about 4.3% being singletons. Sample: blood. The receptor was isolated from a child who was a newborn, infant or young child, either healthy, febrile or measles-vaccinated (not recorded which). V usage is TRDV2 and J usage is TRDJ1; 9 bases are a match to TRDD3. Here the CDR3 reads CACDPLRTGGPNRGPTARDKLIF. CDR3 nucleotides: TGTGCCTGTGACCCTCTTCGTACTGGGGGACCCAACAGGGGACCAACAGCCCGGGATAAACTCATCTTT.